The present T cell receptor (beta chain) was sequenced within a study of cytomegalovirus exposure and HLA in healthy donors. V was clipped by 2 bases and J by 1 base; unmatched bases: 10. The length of the CDR3 is 18 residues. Germline CDR1 is SGDLS and CDR2 is YYNGEE. The PCR contained 60 Vbeta and 13 Jbeta primers. Here immunoSEQ multiplex PCR was the method, and the copy in TCRdb shows in-frame clones only, minus some. Among more than 150,000 clones, about 82% were seen once, and the ten largest hold 1.9%. Specimen: PBMCs. V and J are TRBV9 and TRBJ2-1, with TRBD2 matching over 9 bases. The TCR comes from a woman aged 25 to 39 in good health and CMV-seronegative. The CDR3 DNA reads as TGTGCCAGCAGCGTGGGACTAGCCGTGTACTCTTCCTACAATGAGCAGTTCTTC. Translated, it gives CASSVGLAVYSSYNEQFF.